Listed below are T cell receptor beta chains from one sample, sequenced in a study of blood T cells in healthy people across ages. TCRdb called the 5' RACE reads again in MiXCR, with one record for every CDR3 protein. The repertoire consists of some 290,000 distinct CDR3 sequences, with around 27% occurring once and the leading ten covering approximately 28%. Sequencing was performed on blood. These receptors all come from a woman aged 70-85 years in good health. The CDR3 runs from the conserved cysteine through the conserved F or W. D genes are given only for firm matches. Rows give clone size only sometimes, using once, few, many, or a class for an expanded clone.

clone_size	d_call	v_call	j_call	cdr3_aa	cdr3_nt
.	TRBD1	TRBV5-1	TRBJ1-2	CASSLTPTGAHLNYGYTF	TGCGCCAGCAGCCTCACCCCGACAGGGGCCCACCTTAACTATGGCTACACCTTC
few	TRBD2	TRBV3-1	TRBJ2-7	CASSQVSAGGGEYEQYF	TGTGCCAGCAGCCAAGTTTCGGCGGGCGGGGGGGAGTACGAGCAGTACTTC
few	.	TRBV7-9	TRBJ2-5	CASSLRQLNQETQYF	TGTGCCAGCAGCTTAAGACAGCTAAACCAAGAGACCCAGTACTTC
.	TRBD2	TRBV9	TRBJ2-5	CASSVGGSWYNEQLF	TGTGCCAGCAGCGTAGGCGGGAGTTGGTACAATGAGCAGCTCTTC
many	.	TRBV5-6	TRBJ1-5	CASSLGGIGGSNQPQHF	TGTGCCAGCAGCTTGGGGGGGATAGGAGGCAGCAATCAGCCCCAGCATTTT
.	.	TRBV5-1	TRBJ2-7	CASSGTGAGSLEQYF	TGCGCCAGCAGCGGAACAGGGGCGGGGAGTCTCGAGCAGTACTTC
.	TRBD1	TRBV20-1	TRBJ1-2	CSAIPHGTGHNYGYTF	TGCAGTGCTATACCACACGGGACAGGACATAACTATGGCTACACCTTC
.	.	TRBV7-9	TRBJ2-5	CASSLAVGPQETQYF	TGTGCCAGCAGCTTAGCCGTGGGCCCCCAAGAGACCCAGTACTTC
many	.	TRBV29-1	TRBJ2-2	CSVRQPNTGELFF	TGCAGCGTTCGGCAGCCAAACACCGGGGAGCTGTTTTTT
few	TRBD2	TRBV3-1	TRBJ2-1	CASSPFSSGRNNEQFF	TGTGCCAGCAGCCCTTTCTCTAGCGGGAGAAACAATGAGCAGTTCTTC
.	.	TRBV7-6	TRBJ1-4	CASSPEVDPATNEKLFF	TGTGCCAGCAGCCCCGAAGTTGATCCAGCAACTAATGAAAAACTGTTTTTT
.	.	TRBV10-2	TRBJ1-2	CASSEPSRGYTF	TGCGCCAGCAGCGAACCCTCGCGCGGCTACACCTTC
many	TRBD2	TRBV20-1	TRBJ2-5	CSAHTSGIQETQYF	TGCAGTGCTCATACTAGCGGGATACAAGAGACCCAGTACTTC
few	TRBD1	TRBV2	TRBJ2-6	CANSGTAGANVLTF	TGTGCCAACAGTGGGACAGCTGGGGCCAACGTCCTGACTTTC
many	TRBD2	TRBV7-2	TRBJ2-7	CASTDLSGASSYEQYF	TGTGCCAGCACCGACCTTAGCGGGGCCAGCTCCTACGAGCAGTACTTC
.	.	TRBV7-9	TRBJ2-1	CASSLPYRLSSYNEQFF	TGTGCCAGCAGCTTACCGTATCGCCTCAGCTCCTACAATGAGCAGTTCTTC
.	.	TRBV28	TRBJ2-5	CASISREEETQYF	TGTGCCAGCATTAGTAGGGAGGAGGAGACCCAGTACTTC
few	TRBD1	TRBV11-1	TRBJ2-1	CASSLRTGGDEQFF	TGTGCCAGCAGCCTACGTACAGGGGGTGACGAGCAGTTCTTC
.	TRBD2	TRBV28	TRBJ2-1	CASSSAGLAGVYNEQFF	TGTGCCAGCAGTTCCGCGGGACTAGCGGGTGTCTACAATGAGCAGTTCTTC
few	.	TRBV29-1	TRBJ1-1	CSGQGNTEAFF	TGCAGCGGGCAGGGAAACACTGAAGCTTTCTTT
few	.	TRBV7-2	TRBJ1-1	CASATGGNTEAFF	TGTGCCAGCGCCACTGGTGGGAACACTGAAGCTTTCTTT
.	.	TRBV6-5	TRBJ2-7	CASSNPLKVHEQYF	TGTGCCAGCAGCAACCCTTTAAAGGTCCACGAGCAGTACTTC
.	TRBD2	TRBV20-1	TRBJ2-1	CSARLAGGAFTYNEQFF	TGCAGTGCTAGGTTAGCGGGAGGCGCCTTCACCTACAATGAGCAGTTCTTC